Listed below are T cell receptor beta chains from one sample, sequenced in a study of shared clonotypes between healthy human individuals. Only in-frame clones appear in the TCRdb table, and some are missing; sequencing was by immunoSEQ multiplex PCR. The top ten clones hold roughly 0.65% of a sample with around 1.1 million clones, around 82% of them seen once. The sequenced material came from memory CD4+ T cells from PBMCs. The origin of the receptors is a man aged 18 to 29 in good health. Some clones in this sample may be carry-over from other donors' samples. The CDR3 runs from the conserved cysteine through the conserved F or W. A D gene is named only where the DNA matches it firmly. The listing skips clone size in some rows; elsewhere it reads once, few, many or a size class.

>TRBV7-9|.|once|TRBJ1-4
TGTGCCAGCAGCTGGGACGGTGTTCGAACTAATGAAAAACTGTTTTTT
CASSWDGVRTNEKLFF
>TRBV7-8|TRBD2|many|TRBJ2-1
TGTGCCAGCAGCATGACTAGCGGGGCGACCCCATCCTACAATGAGCAGTTCTTC
CASSMTSGATPSYNEQFF
>TRBV28|TRBD2|.|TRBJ2-3
TGTGCCAGCAGCTCTGGAGCGGGAGATGGCACGCAGTATTTT
CASSSGAGDGTQYF
>TRBV29-1|.|.|TRBJ1-5
TGCAGCGTTGGAACTAGCAATCAGCCCCAGCATTTT
CSVGTSNQPQHF
>TRBV7-2|TRBD2|.|TRBJ2-7
TGTGCCAGCAGCCTAAGAGGGCTAGCGGGACGCCCCTACGAGCAGTACTTC
CASSLRGLAGRPYEQYF
>TRBV7-2|TRBD1|.|TRBJ1-2
TGTGCCAGCAGCTTAGGGACAGGACCCTTCTATGGCTACACCTTC
CASSLGTGPFYGYTF
>TRBV9|TRBD2|.|TRBJ2-1
TGTGCCAGCAGCTCAGGGACTAGCGGGGGTTTCTACAATGAGCAGTTCTTC
CASSSGTSGGFYNEQFF
>TRBV11-2|.|.|TRBJ1-5
TGTGCCAGCAGTCTCGCAGGGGATCAGCCCCAGCATTTT
CASSLAGDQPQHF
>TRBV25-1|TRBD1|.|TRBJ1-6
TGTGCCAGCAGTGAAGGGTCGGGGACAGGGATTTCACCCCTCCACTTT
CASSEGSGTGISPLHF
>TRBV29-1|.|.|TRBJ2-4
TGCAGCGTTGGAGAGGACTTAGCCAAAAACATTCAGTACTTC
CSVGEDLAKNIQYF
>TRBV5-1|.|.|TRBJ1-1
TGCGCCAGCAGCTTGGCTACAGGACTGAACACTGAAGCTTTCTTT
CASSLATGLNTEAFF
>TRBV7-8|.|once|TRBJ1-2
TGTGCCAGCAGCTTAGGGGGGTCCTATGGCTACACCTTC
CASSLGGSYGYTF
>TRBV6-1|.|.|TRBJ2-7
TGTGCCAGCAGTGAAGCGTCCTACTACGAGCAGTACTTC
CASSEASYYEQYF
>TRBV5-6|.|.|TRBJ1-2
TGTGCCAGCAGCCTACCAACAGGGTATGGCTACACCTTC
CASSLPTGYGYTF
>TRBV7-3|TRBD1|.|TRBJ2-1
TGTGCCAGCAGCTTAGGGACAGGGACCTACAATGAGCAGTTCTTC
CASSLGTGTYNEQFF
>TRBV20-1|.|.|TRBJ1-1
TGCAGTGCGCTGAGTGTAACTGAAGCTTTCTTT
CSALSVTEAFF
>TRBV29-1|.|.|TRBJ2-1
TGCAGCGTTGAAGCAAGGGCTGGGTTAAGCCGGTTCTTC
CSVEARAGLSRFF
>TRBV2|.|.|TRBJ2-7
TGTGCCAGCAAGAAGGGGGATACTTCCTACGAGCAGTACTTC
CASKKGDTSYEQYF
>TRBV5-1|.|.|TRBJ2-1
TGCGCCAGCAGCTTGTCCCACCTGGACTCAAATGAGCAGTTCTTC
CASSLSHLDSNEQFF
>TRBV5-1|.|.|TRBJ2-3
TGCGCCAGCGCAGGGAACTCGGGCACAGATACGCAGTATTTT
CASAGNSGTDTQYF
>TRBV7-6|.|.|TRBJ1-4
TGTGCCAGCAGCCCGAGAACACGGACACGGGCTAATGAAAAACTGTTTTTT
CASSPRTRTRANEKLFF
>TRBV7-2|.|.|TRBJ2-3
TGTGCCAGCAGCTCCCGGGCGAGCACAGATACGCAGTATTTT
CASSSRASTDTQYF
>TRBV7-2|TRBD1|.|TRBJ1-1
TGTGCCAGCAGCGACAGACAGGGTGTCGAGACTGAAGCTTTCTTT
CASSDRQGVETEAFF
>TRBV4-2|TRBD2|.|TRBJ2-1
TGTGCCAGCAGCCTCAGCGGGGGGTTCAATGAGCAGTTCTTC
CASSLSGGFNEQFF
>TRBV28|TRBD1|once|TRBJ2-5
TGTGCCAGCAGTCCGACGACAGGGGGCTGGGGAGAGACCCAGTACTTC
CASSPTTGGWGETQYF
>TRBV28|.|.|TRBJ1-2
TGTGCCACCAATCAGCCCAGGGTCTGGGGCTACACCTTC
CATNQPRVWGYTF
>TRBV5-8|TRBD2|.|TRBJ2-7
TGTGCCAGCAGCCAGGGAGGGCTACTTTACGAGCAGTACTTC
CASSQGGLLYEQYF
>TRBV9|TRBD2|few|TRBJ2-2
TGTGCCAGCAGCGTCCTAGCGGTCGGAACCACCGGGGAGCTGTTTTTT
CASSVLAVGTTGELFF
>TRBV18|.|.|TRBJ2-3
TGTGCCAGCTCACCAGCTTTGATGGGCGCAGATACGCAGTATTTT
CASSPALMGADTQYF
>TRBV9|TRBD2|few|TRBJ2-5
TGTGCCAGCAGCGTAGGAACTAGCGGGATATTGGAGACCCAGTACTTC
CASSVGTSGILETQYF
>TRBV27|.|.|TRBJ2-7
TGTGCCAGCAGTCCTATCTTCCGGACAGCTATCTACGAGCAGTACTTC
CASSPIFRTAIYEQYF
>TRBV7-2|.|.|TRBJ1-1
TGTGCCAGCAGCTTAAGACGCCATGAAGCTTTCTTT
CASSLRRHEAFF